These 27 T cell receptor beta chains share one sample of origin, sequenced in a study of T cells in Graves' hyperthyroidism and ophthalmopathy. Regions amplified from RNA transcripts were the TCR beta CDR3 regions. During a first-round RT-PCR of the TCR CDR3, the HTBI primer set was used. Each CDR3 protein is one row after TCRdb ran MiXCR on the multiplex PCR reads. The sample has roughly 560,000 distinct CDR3 sequences, about 15% seen once; the top ten hold 3.5% to 4.5%. Sequenced sample: blood. These receptors all come from a woman between 40 and 50 years old with Graves' ophthalmopathy.

This clonotype appeared many times. V gene TRBV5-1 combines with J gene TRBJ2-7; 8 bases line up with TRBD1. Losses at the gene ends were 4 bases for V and 6 bases for J; bases not matched to a gene: 9. Germline V gene sequence: CDR1 SGHRS, CDR2 YFSETQ. This CDR3 is built from 14 residues. The CDR3 region has the DNA TGCGCCAGCAGCCCGTCTCAGGGGGCAGCCGAGCAGTACTTC. It translates to CASSPSQGAAEQYF.

This clonotype was detected a few times. A read error may account for a junction end that differs from germline. The genes are TRBV20-1 and TRBJ2-7, with 7 positions matching TRBD2. Germline V gene sequence: CDR1 DFQATT, CDR2 SNEGSKA (reference sequence). This CDR3 is 14 amino acids long. CDR3 sequence: CSARIYSGSYEQYF. The CDR3 DNA reads as TGCAGCGCTAGAATTTATAGCGGGTCCTACGAGCAGTACTTC.

The J gene is TRBJ1-3, the V gene TRBV12-3 or TRBV12-4; TRBD1 matches at 7 bases. This CDR3 comprises 15 residues. The J segment lost 4 bases and the V segment lost 5 bases, leaving 8 bases of the junction unmatched. In nucleotides, the CDR3 is TGTGCCAGCAGTCGCGAGGGGGCTGGCGGAAACACCATATATTTT. Amino acid sequence: CASSREGAGGNTIYF.

This clonotype was recorded many times. The chain carries TRBV7-8 and TRBJ2-2; 8 bases fit TRBD2. Looked up from germline, CDR1 is SGHVS and CDR2 is FQNEAQ. With V trimmed by 2 bases and J by 6 bases, 8 bases remained unmatched. This CDR3 has 16 residues. The CDR3 reads CASSLSPGGRPGELFF. CDR3 nucleotides: TGTGCCAGCAGCTTAAGCCCGGGCGGGAGGCCCGGGGAGCTGTTTTTT.

This clonotype was found a few times. For the CDR3, the DNA is TGTGCCAGCAGTTACGAGGGGGCCGGGGGCAATCAGCCCCAGCATTTT. It is translated as CASSYEGAGGNQPQHF. The chain is built from TRBV6-5 and TRBJ1-5; 7 nucleotides match TRBD1. The germline CDR1 and CDR2 sequences are MNHEY and SVGAGI. V shed 2 bases and J 2 bases; nucleotides not matched to a gene: 6. The CDR3 covers 16 residues.

This clonotype was picked up a small number of times. This chain joins TRBV30 and TRBJ2-5, with TRBD2 identical over 7 bases. Germline V gives CDR1 GTSNPN, CDR2 SVGIG (reference sequence). CDR3 length: 14 amino acids. Losses at the gene ends were 4 bases for V and 5 bases for J; bases not matched to a gene: 10. The CDR3 DNA follows: TGTGCCTGGATGTGGGGGGGAGTGGGCGAGACCCAGTACTTC. Its protein is CAWMWGGVGETQYF.

The V call is TRBV19, the J call TRBJ2-4, with D uncertain. V lost 3 bases and J 3 bases, leaving 21 bases between the germline ends. CDR1 is LNHDA, CDR2 SQIVND, per germline (reference sequence). The CDR3 totals 18 residues. This chain's CDR3 is CASSIGRRGVYGKNIQYF. DNA for the CDR3: TGTGCCAGTAGTATCGGACGGCGAGGAGTTTACGGCAAAAACATTCAGTACTTC.

This clonotype was seen many times. The chain links TRBV10-1 to TRBJ1-2; no definite D call. The CDR3 covers 13 residues. Trimming took off 6 bases at V and 5 bases at J, with 13 bases between the two ends. CDR1 is WNHNN and CDR2 is SYGVQD in the germline V gene (reference sequence). CDR3 in amino acids: CASRRISGYGYTF. In nucleotides, the CDR3 is TGCGCCAGCAGGCGTATTTCGGGGTATGGCTACACCTTC.

This clonotype has at least ten counts. V gene TRBV20-1 combines with J gene TRBJ2-7, with 9 bases lining up with TRBD1. The V gene end was trimmed by 0 bases and the J gene end by 1 base; junction bases not matched to a gene: 7. Germline-derived CDR1 and CDR2 are DFQATT and SNEGSKA (reference sequence). This CDR3 region has 16 residues. CDR3 region: CSARDGGQGFSYEQYF. The CDR3 nucleotides read TGCAGTGCTAGAGATGGGGGACAGGGATTTTCCTACGAGCAGTACTTC.

This clonotype was counted at least ten times. The genes are TRBV5-1 and TRBJ1-5; 7 bases line up with TRBD1. The CDR3 covers 16 residues. V shed 0 bases and J 1 base; nucleotides not matched to a gene: 4. The germline V gene encodes CDR1 SGHRS and CDR2 YFSETQ. CDR3 amino acids: CASSLGATGSNQPQHF. CDR3 DNA: TGCGCCAGCAGCTTGGGGGCGACAGGGAGCAATCAGCCCCAGCATTTT.

This clonotype was seen a handful of times. The chain couples TRBV20-1 to TRBJ2-7; TRBD1 matches 12 bases. J was trimmed by 2 bases and V by 6 bases; bases with no gene match: 14. From germline, CDR1 is DFQATT and CDR2 SNEGSKA (reference sequence). The CDR3 length is 17 residues. CDR3 DNA: TGCAGTGCGGTGCCGGGACAGGGGGCGACGACGCCCTACGAGCAGTACTTC. This codes for CSAVPGQGATTPYEQYF.

This clonotype was counted many times. The CDR3 nucleotides read TGCAGCGTTGGTGAGAACGGGGAGCTGTTTTTT. Protein sequence: CSVGENGELFF. The rearrangement joins TRBV29-1 to TRBJ2-2; unclear D gene. Deletions cut 4 bases from V and 7 bases from J, with 7 bases between. Germline loops: CDR1 SQVTM, CDR2 ANQGSEA. This CDR3 contains 11 residues.

This clonotype was detected ten times or more. The CDR3 DNA sequence: TGTGCCAGCAGTTTACTCCGGGACAGTGAAGCTTTCTTT. Translation gives CASSLLRDSEAFF. V is TRBV27 and J is TRBJ1-1; 7 bases map to TRBD1. J was trimmed by 7 bases and V by 2 bases; bases with no gene match: 4. The CDR3 consists of 13 residues. Germline loops: CDR1 MNHEY, CDR2 SMNVEV (reference sequence).

This clonotype was detected many times. V usage is TRBV6-2 or TRBV6-3 and J usage is TRBJ1-1; the D gene is possibly TRBD1 (5 bases). Trimming removed 0 bases at V and 5 bases at J, with 10 bases between. The CDR3 loop spans 14 amino acids. Per germline, CDR1 MNHEY and CDR2 SVGEGT. CDR3 loop: CASSYSPGETEAFF. The DNA of the CDR3 is TGTGCCAGCAGTTACTCGCCGGGGGAAACTGAAGCTTTCTTT.

This clonotype was seen ten or more times. The chain combines TRBV20-1 with TRBJ2-7; D gene ambiguous. V lost 4 bases to trimming and J lost 2 bases, with 15 bases between them. The CDR3 extends over 14 amino acids. The V gene's germline CDR1 is DFQATT and CDR2 SNEGSKA (reference sequence). The CDR3 reads CSATGPRSPYEQYF. The DNA of the CDR3 is TGCAGTGCTACGGGCCCCCGATCCCCCTACGAGCAGTACTTC.

The sample holds many counts of this clonotype. The rearrangement links TRBV27 to TRBJ2-5; 11 nucleotides line up with TRBD1. Germline V gives CDR1 MNHEY, CDR2 SMNVEV (reference sequence). Trimming cost V 5 bases and J 5 bases; bases outside gene matches: 7. The CDR3 extends over 15 amino acids. The CDR3 DNA sequence: TGTGCCAGCAGTCCCGTCCGGGACAGGGGGGAGACCCAGTACTTC. Its translation is CASSPVRDRGETQYF.

The chain uses TRBV5-4 and TRBJ2-2; TRBD2 might be the D (7 bases). Germline CDR1 reads SGHNT; CDR2 reads YYREEE (reference sequence). V was cut by 6 bases and J by 1 base, with 16 bases left in between. This CDR3 has 16 residues. The CDR3 loop reads CASTGGRDKNTGELFF. The CDR3 DNA reads as TGTGCCAGCACCGGGGGGCGGGATAAGAACACCGGGGAGCTGTTTTTT.

This clonotype was detected ten times or more. The chain carries TRBV9 and TRBJ2-7; D assignment may be TRBD1 or TRBD2 (5 bases each). This CDR3 contains 14 residues. Germline CDR1 is SGDLS and CDR2 is YYNGEE. Trimming removed 4 bases at V and 5 bases at J, with 16 bases between. The CDR3 sequence is CASSLRDAADEQYF. As DNA, the CDR3 is TGTGCCAGCAGCCTCCGGGACGCGGCGGACGAGCAGTACTTC.

This clonotype was counted ten times or more. The chain recombines TRBV28 with TRBJ1-2; 9 nucleotides agree with TRBD1. After removal of 6 bases from V and 3 bases from J, the junction contained 14 bases not matched to a gene. CDR1 is MDHEN, CDR2 SYDVKM, per germline. The CDR3 is 17 amino acids. The CDR3 coding sequence is TGTGCCAGCAGCTCAATCTTGGGACAGGGAATTGACTATGGCTACACCTTC. Translating it yields CASSSILGQGIDYGYTF.

This clonotype was detected only a few times. J is TRBJ2-7 and V is TRBV6-1; 7 bases align to TRBD1. The V gene end was trimmed by 4 bases and the J gene end by 1 base; junction bases not matched to a gene: 10. Per germline, CDR1 MNHNS and CDR2 SASEGT. CDR3 length: 16 residues. The CDR3 region is CASSGLNRGGSYEQYF. The CDR3 DNA reads TGTGCCAGCAGTGGCCTTAACAGGGGCGGTTCCTACGAGCAGTACTTC.

This clonotype was detected many times. J is TRBJ2-7 and V is TRBV5-1, with 9 bases lining up with TRBD1. With 4 bases clipped from V and 7 bases from J, the junction kept 15 bases outside the gene matches. Germline values: CDR1 SGHRS, CDR2 YFSETQ. CDR3 length: 16 residues. The CDR3 region has the DNA TGCGCCAGCAGCAGACAGGGGGTAACCGGTACCGGTGAGCAGTACTTC. Protein product: CASSRQGVTGTGEQYF. The full variable domain, rest sourced from reference TRBV5-1 and TRBJ2-7, is KAGVTQTPRYLIKTRGQQVTLSCSPISGHRSVSWYQQTPGQGLQFLFEYFSETQRNKGNFPGRFSGRQFSNSRSEMNVSTLELGDSALYLCASSRQGVTGTGEQYFGPGTRLTVT.

At least ten counts were recorded for this clonotype. The chain has TRBV7-2 and TRBJ2-7, with 12 bases lining up with TRBD2. With V trimmed by 3 bases and J by 4 bases, 7 bases remained unmatched. The V gene's germline CDR1 is SGHTA and CDR2 FQGNSA. The CDR3 is 16 amino acids. The CDR3 sequence: CASSFLSSGRAYEQYF. In nucleotides, the CDR3 is TGTGCCAGCAGCTTTTTATCTAGCGGGAGGGCGTACGAGCAGTACTTC.

As to this clonotype: This could be a read error, since a much larger clone is one nucleotide away. This chain's CDR3 is CASSVVGSVNGGLFF. CDR3 coding DNA: TGTGCCAGCAGCGTAGTCGGTAGCGTTAACGGGGGGCTGTTTTTT. The rearrangement links TRBV9 to TRBJ2-2; tentative D call: TRBD2 (6 bases). CDR1 is SGDLS, CDR2 YYNGEE, per germline. The CDR3 runs to 15 residues.

This clonotype was seen ten or more times. V gene TRBV7-8 combines with J gene TRBJ1-5; D gene ambiguous. The germline CDR1 and CDR2 sequences are SGHVS and FQNEAQ. V lost 5 bases to trimming and J lost 0 bases, with 8 bases between them. CDR3 size: 14 residues. In nucleotides, the CDR3 is TGTGCCAGCAGCCCTTTGGCTAGCAATCAGCCCCAGCATTTT. It translates to CASSPLASNQPQHF.

This clonotype was seen many times. The rearrangement joins TRBV6-5 to TRBJ1-2; 7 positions match TRBD1. Germline V gene lookup returns CDR1 MNHEY and CDR2 SVGAGI. The CDR3 totals 12 residues. V gave up 6 bases and J gave up 6 bases; unmatched junction bases: 4. CDR3 DNA: TGTGCCAGCAGGAGGGGGCGGGATGGCTACACCTTC. This sequence encodes CASRRGRDGYTF.

This clonotype showed up many times. This chain links TRBV5-1 with TRBJ1-3, with D maybe TRBD1 (5 bases). V dropped 4 bases and J dropped 0 bases, with 11 bases sitting between them. This CDR3 spans 15 amino acids. The germline V gene encodes CDR1 SGHRS and CDR2 YFSETQ. CDR3 sequence (DNA): TGCGCCAGCAGCGAGCAGGGAAACTCTGGAAACACCATATATTTT. Residues: CASSEQGNSGNTIYF.

The chain is built from TRBV12-3 or TRBV12-4 and TRBJ2-2, with no clear D. The length of the CDR3 is 15 residues. V was trimmed by 3 bases and J by 7 bases, leaving 15 bases between them. The CDR3 bases are TGTGCCAGCAGTTTCCCTGGCTCCTCTAGCGGGGAGCTGTTTTTT. Translating gives CASSFPGSSSGELFF.